The 20 T cell receptor beta chains given below trace back to one sample, sequenced in a study of blood T cell repertoires in COVID-19 (dated by TCRdb to the early 2020s). Library construction relied on the immunoSEQ multiplex PCR assay. Imported from immuneACCESS, the table was reduced by TCRdb to in-frame sequences with V and J called. These copies leave out some clones; in studies compared against another copy, an unresolved V gene accounts for under half, and the cause of the remainder is not known. This sample gives about 160,000 clones in total; under 95% of them show up just once. About 2% of the sample is taken by the ten largest. Sample: peripheral blood. The receptors originated from a man aged 18 to 30 with acute or convalescent COVID-19.

This clone was seen only once. The junction departs from the called germline gene at one end, perhaps through a read error. This chain joins TRBV7-9 and TRBJ1-6; the D gene is possibly TRBD1 (6 bases). Germline-derived CDR1 and CDR2 are SEHNR and FQNEAQ (reference sequence). This CDR3 contains 18 residues. CDR3 in amino acids: CASSFGPGQLSSNSPLHF. The CDR3 bases are TGTGCCAGCAGCTTCGGTCCCGGACAGCTATCCTCTAATTCACCCCTCCACTTT.

The V and J genes are TRBV30 and TRBJ2-3, with D perhaps TRBD2 (6 bases). Trimming took 7 bases from V and 3 from J, leaving 26 bases between them. CDR1 and CDR2 (germline): GTSNPN, SVGIG (reference sequence). CDR3 size: 17 residues. CDR3 nucleotides: TGTGCCTCGACCCCTTTCGCGGCGGGAATGGTGACAGATACGCAGTATTTT. This sequence encodes CASTPFAAGMVTDTQYF. Full variable domain (missing parts from reference TRBV30 and TRBJ2-3): SQTIHQWPATLVQPVGSPLSLECTVEGTSNPNLYWYRQAAGRGLQLLFYSVGIGQISSEVPQNLSASRPQDRQFILSSKKLLLSDSGFYLCASTPFAAGMVTDTQYFGPGTRLTVL.

This clone was seen only once. This chain uses TRBV19 with TRBJ1-1; the D is unclear. Trimming cost V 5 bases and J 3 bases, with 10 bases left between them. Germline loops: CDR1 LNHDA, CDR2 SQIVND (reference sequence). The CDR3 is made up of 13 amino acids. CDR3 protein: CASSLGRDTEAFF. CDR3 in DNA: TGTGCCAGTAGTCTGGGTCGGGACACTGAAGCTTTCTTT.

The rearrangement links TRBV5-6 to TRBJ1-2; D is perhaps TRBD1 (5 bases). The germline V gene encodes CDR1 SGHDT and CDR2 YYEEEE. V was shortened by 4 bases and J by 8 bases, with 15 bases between the two germline ends. The CDR3 is made up of 13 amino acids. CDR3 sequence: CASSPRTTLGYTF. CDR3 DNA: TGTGCCAGCAGCCCGCGGACAACCCTAGGCTACACCTTC.

This chain links TRBV7-9 with TRBJ1-6; D gene uncertain. This CDR3 contains 15 residues. The V gene lost 5 bases and the J gene lost 7 bases, with 15 bases spanning the gap. Germline V gene lookup returns CDR1 SEHNR and CDR2 FQNEAQ (reference sequence). The CDR3 loop reads CASSPGNAPNSPLHF. The CDR3 DNA reads TGTGCCAGCAGCCCGGGGAACGCCCCAAATTCACCCCTCCACTTT.

The chain links TRBV19 to TRBJ1-3; no clear D. Germline assignment: CDR1 LNHDA and CDR2 SQIVND (reference sequence). V gave up 3 bases and J gave up 0 bases, with 12 bases separating them. This CDR3 has 16 residues. For the CDR3, the DNA is TGTGCCAGTAGTATTTTCCCCGGTCCCTCTGGAAACACCATATATTTT. Translation gives CASSIFPGPSGNTIYF.

The chain has TRBV30 and TRBJ2-2, with 9 positions matching TRBD1. From germline, CDR1 is GTSNPN and CDR2 SVGIG (reference sequence). V shed 0 bases, J shed 3 bases, and the junction held 2 bases outside the gene matches. The CDR3 is 15 residues long. The CDR3 reads CAWSVGQGDTGELFF. In nucleotides, the CDR3 is TGTGCCTGGAGTGTGGGACAGGGAGACACCGGGGAGCTGTTTTTT.

In regard to this clone: The sample carries other DNA sequences with the same CDR3. This rearrangement joins TRBV6-5 to TRBJ1-5, with 7 nucleotides matching TRBD1. In germline, CDR1 is MNHEY, CDR2 SVGAGI. The CDR3 has 13 amino acids. V dropped 8 bases and J dropped 4; count of bases not matched to a gene: 5. Here the CDR3 reads CASQGTENQPQHF. The CDR3 region has the DNA TGTGCCAGCCAAGGGACAGAGAATCAGCCCCAGCATTTT.

This chain uses TRBV5-6 with TRBJ1-2, with D possibly matching TRBD1 (5 bases). Germline CDR1 reads SGHDT; CDR2 reads YYEEEE. The germline V and J ends were trimmed by 2 bases and 0 bases, with 14 bases remaining between them. CDR3 size: 16 residues. The CDR3 bases are TGTGCCAGCAGCTTCCTACCCTCGACAGCTAACTATGGCTACACCTTC. Protein product: CASSFLPSTANYGYTF.

The chain joins TRBV24-1 to TRBJ2-5; 8 bases align to TRBD1. CDR1 and CDR2 (germline): KGHDR, SFDVKD. V lost 6 bases to trimming and J lost 5 bases; unmatched junction nucleotides: 13. The length of the CDR3 is 16 residues. CDR3 bases: TGTGCCACCAGTAGAGCCTCGGCAGGGGGCGTGGAGACCCAGTACTTC. Translated: CATSRASAGGVETQYF.

The chain has TRBV25-1 and TRBJ2-7; TRBD1 matches at 9 bases. CDR3 length equals 16 residues. CDR1 and CDR2 (germline): MGHDK, SYGVNS. J lost 1 base, V lost 3 bases, and 7 bases had no gene match. The CDR3 spells CASSDPHGTGSYEQYF. The CDR3 DNA reads as TGTGCCAGCAGTGACCCCCACGGGACAGGGTCCTACGAGCAGTACTTC.

The V gene is TRBV3-1 (or the pseudogene TRBV3-2), the J gene TRBJ2-4; perhaps TRBD2 as D (7 bases). This CDR3 comprises 18 residues. V was pared by 4 bases and J by 0 bases, with 19 bases between. From germline, CDR1 is LGHDT and CDR2 YNNKEL (reference sequence). The CDR3 bases are TGTGCCAGCAGCCCGGAAGGGTGGGGGGGCTTAGCCAAAAACATTCAGTACTTC. This gives the protein CASSPEGWGGLAKNIQYF.

The J gene is TRBJ2-7, the V gene TRBV15; possible D gene TRBD1, 5 bases. The germline V and J ends were trimmed by 3 bases and 6 bases, with 21 bases remaining between them. Germline V gene data show CDR1 as LNHNV and CDR2 as YYDKDF (reference sequence). This CDR3 spans 16 amino acids. CDR3 coding DNA: TGTGCCACCAGCAGTTATGGGGCCACGGCGCAACGCGAGCAGTACTTC. It encodes CATSSYGATAQREQYF.

The chain combines TRBV5-4 with TRBJ2-2; D call uncertain. Germline lookup yields CDR1 SGHNT and CDR2 YYREEE (reference sequence). The V and J ends lost 5 bases and 3 bases respectively, with 5 bases between them. This CDR3 is 12 amino acids long. This CDR3 is CASRFDTGELFF. The CDR3 coding sequence is TGTGCCAGCAGATTCGACACCGGGGAGCTGTTTTTT.

The chain couples TRBV11-2 to TRBJ1-5; 7 positions agree with TRBD1. Trimming cost V 1 base and J 2 bases; bases outside gene matches: 11. This CDR3 spans 18 amino acids. Germline assignment: CDR1 SGHAT and CDR2 FQNNGV. CDR3 in DNA: TGTGCCAGCAGCTTAGGATCAGGGGGAGGCTTGGGCAATCAGCCCCAGCATTTT. Translating it yields CASSLGSGGGLGNQPQHF.

Here the CDR3 reads CASSPGPSSGANVLTF. The CDR3 coding sequence is TGCGCCAGCAGCCCTGGGCCCTCCTCTGGGGCCAACGTCCTGACTTTC. The J gene is TRBJ2-6, the V gene TRBV5-1; D unclear. The germline CDR1 and CDR2 sequences are SGHRS and YFSETQ. CDR3 size: 16 residues. The V end lost 4 bases, the J end lost 0 bases, and 11 bases lay between the germline ends. The variable domain in full, with the rest retrieved from reference TRBV5-1 and TRBJ2-6, is KAGVTQTPRYLIKTRGQQVTLSCSPISGHRSVSWYQQTPGQGLQFLFEYFSETQRNKGNFPGRFSGRQFSNSRSEMNVSTLELGDSALYLCASSPGPSSGANVLTFGAGSRLTVL.

This clone was seen once. This chain links TRBV4-1 with TRBJ2-7; TRBD2 agrees at 13 bases. The CDR3 spans 15 residues. The V and J ends lost 5 bases and 4 bases, in that order; junction bases with no gene match: 5. Germline-derived CDR1 and CDR2 are MGHRA and YSYEKL. The CDR3 spells CASSYGLAGAYEQYF. Written as DNA, the CDR3 is TGCGCCAGCAGCTATGGACTAGCGGGAGCTTACGAGCAGTACTTC.

The chain couples TRBV27 to TRBJ1-1; D gene uncertain. The CDR3 covers 16 residues. The V gene's germline CDR1 is MNHEY and CDR2 SMNVEV (reference sequence). The V gene lost 6 bases and the J gene lost 1 base, with 18 bases spanning the gap. CDR3 residues: CASSSAVGVGNTEAFF. CDR3 in DNA: TGTGCCAGCAGCAGTGCAGTGGGAGTGGGGAACACTGAAGCTTTCTTT.

CDR3 residues: CASGLVPKMGQGARDTEAFF. CDR3 nucleotides: TGTGCTAGTGGTTTGGTACCTAAAATGGGACAGGGGGCGAGGGACACTGAAGCTTTCTTT. The chain employs TRBV12-5 and TRBJ1-1; TRBD1 matches at 12 bases. Germline lookup yields CDR1 LGHNT and CDR2 FRNRAP. The CDR3 consists of 20 residues. The V segment lost 0 bases and the J segment 3 bases; nucleotides outside the gene matches: 14.

V gene TRBV5-1 combines with J gene TRBJ1-5, with D perhaps TRBD1 (5 bases). Germline CDR1 and CDR2: SGHRS and YFSETQ. This CDR3 has 15 residues. Trimming took off 2 bases at V and 7 bases at J, with 16 bases between the two ends. The CDR3 nucleotides read TGCGCCAGCAGCTTAGACAGCGCCGGGGGGCAGCCCCAGCATTTT. As protein: CASSLDSAGGQPQHF.